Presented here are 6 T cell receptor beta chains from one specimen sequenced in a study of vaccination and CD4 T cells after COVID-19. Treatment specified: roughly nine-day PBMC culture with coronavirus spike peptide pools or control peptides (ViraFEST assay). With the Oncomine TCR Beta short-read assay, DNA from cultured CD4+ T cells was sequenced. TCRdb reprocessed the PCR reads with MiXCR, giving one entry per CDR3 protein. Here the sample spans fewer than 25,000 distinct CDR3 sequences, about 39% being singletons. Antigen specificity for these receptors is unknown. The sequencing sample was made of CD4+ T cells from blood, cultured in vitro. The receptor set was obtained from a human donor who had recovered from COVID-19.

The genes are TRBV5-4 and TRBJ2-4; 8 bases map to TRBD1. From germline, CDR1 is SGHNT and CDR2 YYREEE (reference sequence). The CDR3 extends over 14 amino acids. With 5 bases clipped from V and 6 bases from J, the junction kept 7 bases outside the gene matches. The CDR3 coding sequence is TGTGCCAGCAGACCACAGGGGGTCGGAAACATTCAGTACTTC. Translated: CASRPQGVGNIQYF.

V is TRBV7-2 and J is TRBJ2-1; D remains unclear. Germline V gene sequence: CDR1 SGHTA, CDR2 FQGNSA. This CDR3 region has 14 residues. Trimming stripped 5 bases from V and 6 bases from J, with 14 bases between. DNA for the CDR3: TGTGCCAGCAGCGCCCGGGCCTCGTCCAATGAGCAGTTCTTC. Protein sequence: CASSARASSNEQFF.

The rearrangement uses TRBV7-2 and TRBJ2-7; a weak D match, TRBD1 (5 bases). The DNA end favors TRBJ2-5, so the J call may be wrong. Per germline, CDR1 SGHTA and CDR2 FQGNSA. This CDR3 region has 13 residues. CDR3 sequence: CASSLYQGETQYF. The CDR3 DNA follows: TGTGCCAGCAGCTTATACCAGGGTGAGACCCAGTACTTC.

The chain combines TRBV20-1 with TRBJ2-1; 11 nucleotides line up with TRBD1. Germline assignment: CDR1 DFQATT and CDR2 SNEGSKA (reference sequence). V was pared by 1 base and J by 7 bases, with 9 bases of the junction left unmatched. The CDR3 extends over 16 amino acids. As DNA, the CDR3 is TGCAGTGCTAGAGGATCGAGGACAGGGGGCGCGAATGAGCAGTTCTTC. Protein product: CSARGSRTGGANEQFF.

The CDR3 loop is CASSIIGKTGGNTEAFF. DNA for the CDR3: TGTGCCAGTAGTATCATCGGGAAGACAGGGGGGAACACTGAAGCTTTCTTT. The chain joins TRBV19 to TRBJ1-1, with TRBD1 matching 9 bases. V lost 3 bases, J lost 1 base, and 9 bases stayed unmatched. Looked up from germline, CDR1 is LNHDA and CDR2 is SQIVND (reference sequence). CDR3 length: 17 residues.

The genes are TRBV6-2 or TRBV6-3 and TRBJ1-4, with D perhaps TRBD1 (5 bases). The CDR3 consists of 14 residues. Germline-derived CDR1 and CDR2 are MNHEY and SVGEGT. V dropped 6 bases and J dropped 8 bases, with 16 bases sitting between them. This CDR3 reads CASSNRDLGEKLFF. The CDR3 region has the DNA TGTGCCAGCAGCAACCGGGACCTTGGGGAAAAACTGTTTTTT.